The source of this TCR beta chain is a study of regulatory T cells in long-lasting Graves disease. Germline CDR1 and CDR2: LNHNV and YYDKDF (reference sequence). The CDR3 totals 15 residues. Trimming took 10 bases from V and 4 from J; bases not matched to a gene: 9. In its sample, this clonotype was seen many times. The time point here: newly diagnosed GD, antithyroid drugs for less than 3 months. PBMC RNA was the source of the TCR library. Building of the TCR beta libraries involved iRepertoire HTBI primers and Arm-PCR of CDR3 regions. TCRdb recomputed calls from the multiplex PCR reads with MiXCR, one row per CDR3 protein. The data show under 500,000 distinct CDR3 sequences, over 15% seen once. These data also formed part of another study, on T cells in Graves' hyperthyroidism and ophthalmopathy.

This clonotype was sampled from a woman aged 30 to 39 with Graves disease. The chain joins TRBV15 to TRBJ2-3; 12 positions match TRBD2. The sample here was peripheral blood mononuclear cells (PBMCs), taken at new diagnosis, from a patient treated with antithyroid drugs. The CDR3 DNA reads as TGTGCCATCACACCTAGCGGGAGGGCGGCAGATACGCAGTATTTT. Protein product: CAITPSGRAADTQYF.